These 31 T cell receptor beta chains share one sample of origin, sequenced in a study of T cells expressing NK-cell markers. TCRdb reworked the 5' RACE reads into one entry per CDR3 protein, no DNA. The repertoire table contains about 160,000 distinct CDR3 sequences. Sequenced material: blood T cells: a sorted CD56 or NKG2C T cell subset, CD4+ or CD8+ T cells, or bulk PBMC T cells (not recorded which). Receptor source: a man aged 18-70 years in good health.

The chain uses TRBV2 and TRBJ2-7. Per the germline V gene, CDR1 is SNHLY and CDR2 is FYNNEI. The CDR3 is made up of 13 amino acids. The chain's CDR3 is CASIPELTYEQYF.

The gene calls are TRBV2 and TRBJ2-3; the TRBD2 assignment by TCRdb is unverifiable without DNA. This CDR3 is 16 amino acids long. The V gene's germline CDR1 is SNHLY and CDR2 FYNNEI. CDR3 in amino acids: CASGTLALHHTDTQYF.

This sequence joins TRBV20-1 and TRBJ2-1; there is no DNA to check the TCRdb D call of TRBD2. CDR3 size: 15 residues. CDR1 is DFQATT, CDR2 SNEGSKA, per germline (reference sequence). CDR3 region: CSATNGLDSYNEQFF.

V usage is TRBV20-1 and J usage is TRBJ2-7; TCRdb proposes TRBD1, but this gene call is untestable without DNA. The germline CDR1 and CDR2 sequences are DFQATT and SNEGSKA (reference sequence). This CDR3 contains 13 residues. The CDR3: CSATHPGSYEQYF.

The chain carries TRBV10-3 and TRBJ1-2; TCRdb indicates TRBD1, and absent DNA this call remains unverified. The length of the CDR3 is 13 residues. Germline-derived CDR1 and CDR2 are ENHRY and SYGVKD. This CDR3 reads CAKRRGSNYGYTF.

The rearrangement links TRBV27 to TRBJ2-1; TCRdb gives TRBD1 as the D gene, but with no DNA this cannot be confirmed. The CDR3 covers 15 residues. Germline V CDR1 and CDR2: MNHEY, SMNVEV (reference sequence). This chain's CDR3 is CASSATGASYNEQFF.

V gene TRBV11-2 combines with J gene TRBJ2-2. The CDR3 has 17 residues. Germline CDR1 reads SGHAT; CDR2 reads FQNNGV. The CDR3 is CASSLTDPWTPTGELFF.

The chain links TRBV24-1 to TRBJ2-1; the D call from TCRdb, TRBD1, cannot be confirmed without DNA. CDR3 length: 15 amino acids. Per germline, CDR1 KGHDR and CDR2 SFDVKD. The CDR3 protein is CATSEAGQGYNEQFF.

The chain couples TRBV7-2 to TRBJ2-7; TCRdb designates TRBD1, a call that cannot be tested without DNA. The CDR3 is made up of 16 amino acids. The germline V gene has CDR1 SGHTA and CDR2 FQGNSA. The CDR3: CASSLAIGDDTYEQYF.

This chain joins TRBV10-3 and TRBJ2-1. The CDR3 covers 12 residues. Looked up from germline, CDR1 is ENHRY and CDR2 is SYGVKD. The CDR3 reads CAIKTTLDEQFF.

Here the CDR3 reads CASSVGPTSGGDNEQFF. V usage is TRBV9 and J usage is TRBJ2-1; the D call from TCRdb, TRBD2, cannot be confirmed without DNA. CDR1 SGDLS and CDR2 YYNGEE come from the germline V gene. CDR3 length: 17 residues.

J is TRBJ2-3 and V is TRBV6-1; TCRdb picks TRBD2, but there is no DNA to check that call. The germline V gene has CDR1 MNHNS and CDR2 SASEGT. The CDR3 is 15 amino acids. CDR3 sequence: CASSDTSGGRDTQYF.

The V and J genes are TRBV19 and TRBJ1-2. CDR1 and CDR2 (germline): LNHDA, SQIVND (reference sequence). The CDR3 is 13 amino acids. The CDR3 reads CASSIRGNYGYTF.

The chain couples TRBV19 to TRBJ1-1; the D gene TCRdb calls, TRBD1, cannot be checked with no DNA. Looked up from germline, CDR1 is LNHDA and CDR2 is SQIVND (reference sequence). This CDR3 has 16 residues. CDR3 in amino acids: CASSPRTVDLNTEAFF.

The chain employs TRBV25-1 and TRBJ2-7; TCRdb's D gene call, TRBD1, goes unchecked for lack of DNA. The CDR3 has 14 amino acids. Germline V CDR1 and CDR2: MGHDK, SYGVNS. The CDR3 is CASSLTGGGYEQYF.

The chain links TRBV13 to TRBJ2-1. The length of the CDR3 is 15 residues. Germline V gene lookup returns CDR1 PRHDT and CDR2 FYEKMQ (reference sequence). The chain's CDR3 is CASSLRQGIYNEQFF.

This chain joins TRBV13 and TRBJ2-3; TCRdb gives TRBD1 as the D gene, but with no DNA this cannot be confirmed. This CDR3 comprises 15 residues. Germline CDR1 reads PRHDT; CDR2 reads FYEKMQ (reference sequence). CDR3 sequence reads: CASSFSGGGTDTQYF.

The chain has TRBV12-3 or TRBV12-4 and TRBJ1-6. The CDR3 is 14 amino acids. This chain's CDR3 is CASSFGGTNSPLHF.

V gene TRBV13 combines with J gene TRBJ2-5; the D call of TRBD2 rests on TCRdb alone, since no DNA is present to check it. The CDR3 is 14 amino acids. Per the germline V gene, CDR1 is PRHDT and CDR2 is FYEKMQ (reference sequence). CDR3: CASSFRLGRKTQYF.

The chain combines TRBV6-1 with TRBJ1-4; the TCRdb call, TRBD1, lacks DNA for checking. There are 15 residues in the CDR3. Germline lookup yields CDR1 MNHNS and CDR2 SASEGT. CDR3 residues: CASSEAAGANEKLFF.

The chain couples TRBV20-1 to TRBJ2-1; TCRdb proposes TRBD2, but this gene call is untestable without DNA. The CDR3 is made up of 17 amino acids. Germline CDR1 and CDR2: DFQATT and SNEGSKA (reference sequence). This CDR3 is CSARLGLAGAYYNEQFF.

This chain joins TRBV27 and TRBJ1-1; TCRdb designates TRBD1, a call that cannot be tested without DNA. CDR3 length: 18 residues. The germline V gene has CDR1 MNHEY and CDR2 SMNVEV (reference sequence). CDR3 region: CASSLLRAGGGMNTEAFF.

The chain joins TRBV3-1 to TRBJ2-7; no DNA is available, so the TRBD2 call from TCRdb remains unchecked. Germline values: CDR1 LGHDT, CDR2 YNNKEL (reference sequence). This CDR3 has 15 amino acids. CDR3 amino acids: CASSQGRTSGSKQYF.

The chain couples TRBV27 to TRBJ2-7; TCRdb's D call, TRBD1, is unchecked because there is no DNA. Per germline, CDR1 MNHEY and CDR2 SMNVEV (reference sequence). This CDR3 comprises 15 residues. The CDR3 here is CASSLGQGGGSEQYF.

This chain joins TRBV12-3 or TRBV12-4 and TRBJ2-7; as DNA is missing, the TRBD2 call by TCRdb cannot be tested. The CDR3 is 15 amino acids. The CDR3 protein is CASSPPGVADYEQYF.

V is TRBV12-3 or TRBV12-4 and J is TRBJ1-1; as DNA is missing, the TRBD1 call by TCRdb cannot be tested. The CDR3 has 15 amino acids. CDR3 protein: CASSDPGQGAAEAFF.

The CDR3 loop is CASSLSSLSYEQYF. V is TRBV27 and J is TRBJ2-7. This CDR3 region has 14 residues. Looked up from germline, CDR1 is MNHEY and CDR2 is SMNVEV (reference sequence).

The chain carries TRBV5-6 and TRBJ2-7; TCRdb returns TRBD2, unconfirmable since there is no DNA. The CDR3 runs to 14 residues. CDR1 and CDR2 from the germline V gene are SGHDT and YYEEEE. CDR3 in amino acids: CASSFGRADYEQYF.

The rearrangement links TRBV20-1 to TRBJ2-1; the D call from TCRdb, TRBD1, cannot be confirmed without DNA. This CDR3 is built from 17 residues. Germline V gene lookup returns CDR1 DFQATT and CDR2 SNEGSKA (reference sequence). This CDR3 is CSAKLIKKDRIYNEQFF.

The rearrangement links TRBV9 to TRBJ2-7; the TCRdb call, TRBD1, lacks DNA for checking. The CDR3 totals 15 residues. CDR1 is SGDLS, CDR2 YYNGEE, per germline. CDR3 residues: CASSETGYGIYEQYF.

This rearrangement joins TRBV11-2 to TRBJ2-1; TCRdb outputs TRBD2, but without DNA this stays unchecked. Germline V gene sequence: CDR1 SGHAT, CDR2 FQNNGV. This CDR3 comprises 16 residues. The CDR3 spells CASSFPLWGDDNEQFF.